The clone carrying this T cell receptor beta chain was seen just once. Its antigen is still unknown. The protocol was immunoSEQ multiplex PCR, while the TCRdb copy is restricted to in-frame clones and leaves out a portion. The sample carries around 25,000 clones, about 73% recorded once. V was shortened by 4 bases and J by 4 bases, with 13 bases between the two germline ends. The germline V gene encodes CDR1 SQVTM and CDR2 ANQGSEA. The CDR3 covers 14 residues. This sample stems from a study of vaccination effects on CD4 cells after COVID-19. Culture lasted roughly 9 days before CD4+ T cell isolation. The sequencing used CD4+ T cells from PBMCs cultured without peptide, collected before COVID-19 vaccination. This TCR was recovered from a human donor who received a COVID-19 vaccine. V usage is TRBV29-1 and J usage is TRBJ2-2; TRBD2 might be the D (6 bases). The CDR3 loop reads CSVGTTTLTGELFF. CDR3 DNA sequence: TGCAGCGTTGGGACTACAACACTCACCGGGGAGCTGTTTTTT.